A single sample is the source of the 3 T cell receptor beta chains below, sequenced in a study of identical twins. One entry per CDR3 protein results from TCRdb running MiXCR on the 5' RACE reads. The sample carries 400,000 to 550,000 distinct CDR3 sequences, around 15% recorded once. These data were likewise used in another study, on yellow fever vaccine responses in identical twins.

Material: CD4+ T cells sorted from blood. The receptor source for this set is a woman younger than 30 in good health.

This clonotype was observed a handful of times. CDR3 sequence reads: CASSFGLPQETQYF. CDR3 bases: TGCGCCAGCAGCTTTGGGCTCCCCCAAGAGACCCAGTACTTC. The gene calls are TRBV5-1 and TRBJ2-5, with D hard to call. CDR1 is SGHRS, CDR2 YFSETQ, per germline. The ends were cut back, 2 bases at V and 1 base at J, with 9 bases in the middle. The CDR3 has 14 amino acids.

This clonotype was seen only a few times. The chain couples TRBV12-3 or TRBV12-4 to TRBJ2-7, with D possibly called TRBD1 or TRBD2 (5 bases each). V was cut by 5 bases and J by 6 bases, with 17 bases left in between. This CDR3 has 14 residues. The CDR3 loop is CASSPGRLGGEQYF. In DNA form, the CDR3 reads TGTGCCAGCAGTCCGGGACGTCTCGGAGGCGAGCAGTACTTC.

Only a few counts were recorded for this clonotype. V and J are TRBV9 and TRBJ2-5; 9 bases match TRBD2. Germline CDR1 SGDLS, CDR2 YYNGEE. J gave up 1 base and V 6 bases, and 10 bases lay outside the gene matches. CDR3 size: 16 residues. The CDR3 DNA sequence: TGTGCCAGCAACCCCGGGCTAGCGGGGATCCAAGAGACCCAGTACTTC. The encoded protein is CASNPGLAGIQETQYF.